The source of this T cell receptor beta chain is a study of cytomegalovirus exposure and HLA in healthy donors. About the research overall: From donors who were HLA-typed, an early data release held about 89 million unique TCRs.

Study results and limitations: About 87% or about 30% of the time was how often most TCR beta V segments were productive, according to an earlier analysis. Serostatus for CMV was the only available immune exposure information.

About this clone: No antigen is known for it.

In the PCR, 60 Vbeta and 13 Jbeta primers were used. The repertoire was sequenced with immunoSEQ multiplex PCR; TCRdb's copy has only in-frame clones and lacks some. The sample lists 90,000 to 120,000 clones, 77% occurring once. V gave up 1 base and J gave up 3 bases, with 12 bases separating them. This CDR3 contains 16 residues. CDR1 and CDR2 (germline): SNHLY, FYNNEI. The sequenced sample consisted of PBMCs. This chain uses TRBV2 with TRBJ1-4; D not certain. The clonotype comes from a male donor in good health and CMV-seronegative. The CDR3 protein is CASSEGRRRSNEKLFF. CDR3 coding DNA: TGTGCCAGCAGTGAAGGCCGGCGGCGGTCTAATGAAAAACTGTTTTTT.